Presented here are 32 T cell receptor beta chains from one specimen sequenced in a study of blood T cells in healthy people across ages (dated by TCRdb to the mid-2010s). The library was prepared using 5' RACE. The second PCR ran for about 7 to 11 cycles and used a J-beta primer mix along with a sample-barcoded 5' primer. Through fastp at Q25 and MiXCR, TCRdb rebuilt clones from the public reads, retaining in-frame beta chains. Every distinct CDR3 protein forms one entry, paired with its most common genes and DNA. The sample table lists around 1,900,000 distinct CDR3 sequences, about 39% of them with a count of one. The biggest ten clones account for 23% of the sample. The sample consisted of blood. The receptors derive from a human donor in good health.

In nucleotides, the CDR3 is TGTGCCAGCAGCCCCATACCTCCACAGGCGAATCGGAATACGCAGTATTTT. Residues: CASSPIPPQANRNTQYF. The chain recombines TRBV6-6 with TRBJ2-3; a weak D match, TRBD1 (5 bases). The CDR3 runs to 17 residues. The V end lost 6 bases, the J end lost 7 bases, and 26 bases lay between the germline ends. Per germline, CDR1 MNHNY and CDR2 SVGAGI (reference sequence).

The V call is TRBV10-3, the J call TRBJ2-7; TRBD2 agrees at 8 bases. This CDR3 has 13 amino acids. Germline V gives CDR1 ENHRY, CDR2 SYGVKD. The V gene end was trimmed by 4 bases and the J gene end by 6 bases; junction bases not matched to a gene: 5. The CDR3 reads CAISGTSLGEQYF. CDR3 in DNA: TGTGCCATCAGTGGGACTAGCCTGGGCGAGCAGTACTTC.

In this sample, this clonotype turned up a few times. In DNA, the CDR3 is TGTGCCAGCAGCCCTTTAGCGCACAATGAGCAGTTCTTC. Amino acid sequence: CASSPLAHNEQFF. The J gene is TRBJ2-1, the V gene TRBV6-5; possibly TRBD2 for D (5 bases). V was trimmed by 6 bases and J by 5 bases, leaving 11 bases between them. Looked up from germline, CDR1 is MNHEY and CDR2 is SVGAGI. The CDR3 has 13 residues.

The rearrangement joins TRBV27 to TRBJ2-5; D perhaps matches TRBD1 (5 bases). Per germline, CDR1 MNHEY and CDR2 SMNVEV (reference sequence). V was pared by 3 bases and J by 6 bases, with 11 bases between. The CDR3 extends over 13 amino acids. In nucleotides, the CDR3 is TGTGCCAGCAGTTTTGTTCAGGGCCAGACCCAGTACTTC. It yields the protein CASSFVQGQTQYF.

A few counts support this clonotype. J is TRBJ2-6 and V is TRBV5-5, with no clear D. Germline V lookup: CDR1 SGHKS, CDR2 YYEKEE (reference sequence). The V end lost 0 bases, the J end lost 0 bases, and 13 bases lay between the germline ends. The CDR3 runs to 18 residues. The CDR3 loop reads CASSLEAGLYSGANVLTF. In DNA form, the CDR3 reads TGTGCCAGCAGCTTGGAGGCAGGTCTATACTCTGGGGCCAACGTCCTGACTTTC. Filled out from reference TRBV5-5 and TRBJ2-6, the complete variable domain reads DAGVTQSPTHLIKTRGQQVTLRCSPISGHKSVSWYQQVLGQGPQFIFQYYEKEERGRGNFPDRFSARQFPNYSSELNVNALLLGDSALYLCASSLEAGLYSGANVLTFGAGSRLTVL.

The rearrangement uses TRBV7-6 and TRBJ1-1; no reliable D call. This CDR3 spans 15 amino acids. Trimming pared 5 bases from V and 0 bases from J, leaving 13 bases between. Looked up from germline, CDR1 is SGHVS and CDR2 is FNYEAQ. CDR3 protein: CASSPGEGMNTEAFF. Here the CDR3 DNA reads TGTGCCAGCAGCCCCGGGGAGGGTATGAACACTGAAGCTTTCTTT.

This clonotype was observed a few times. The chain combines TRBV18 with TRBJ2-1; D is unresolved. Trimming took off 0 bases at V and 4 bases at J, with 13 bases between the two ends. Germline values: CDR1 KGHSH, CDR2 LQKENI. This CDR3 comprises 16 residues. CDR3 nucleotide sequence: TGTGCCAGCTCACCACCGGTCGGCAGGCAGTACAATGAGCAGTTCTTC. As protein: CASSPPVGRQYNEQFF. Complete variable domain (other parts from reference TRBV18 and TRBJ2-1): NAGVMQNPRHLVRRRGQEARLRCSPMKGHSHVYWYRQLPEEGLKFMVYLQKENIIDESGMPKERFSAEFPKEGPSILRIQQVVRGDSAAYFCASSPPVGRQYNEQFFGPGTRLTVL.

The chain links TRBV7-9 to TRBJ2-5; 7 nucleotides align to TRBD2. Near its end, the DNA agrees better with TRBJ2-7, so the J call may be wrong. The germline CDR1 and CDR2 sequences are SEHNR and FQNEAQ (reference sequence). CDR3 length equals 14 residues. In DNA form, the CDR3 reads TGTGCCAGCAGCTTAGTGGGGGGGACCTGCGAGCAGTACTTC. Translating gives CASSLVGGTCEQYF.

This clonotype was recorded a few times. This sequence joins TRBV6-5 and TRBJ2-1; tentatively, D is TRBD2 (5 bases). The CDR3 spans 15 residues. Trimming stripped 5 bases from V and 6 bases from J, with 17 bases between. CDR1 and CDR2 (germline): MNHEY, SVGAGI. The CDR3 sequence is CASSPGREEVNEQFF. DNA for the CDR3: TGTGCCAGCAGTCCAGGACGGGAAGAGGTCAATGAGCAGTTCTTC.

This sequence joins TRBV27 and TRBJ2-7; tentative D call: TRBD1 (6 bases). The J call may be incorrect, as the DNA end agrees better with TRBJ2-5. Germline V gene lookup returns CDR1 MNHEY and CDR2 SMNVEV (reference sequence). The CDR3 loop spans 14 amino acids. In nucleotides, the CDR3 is TGTGCCAGCAGTAAAAAGGGGGACGGAGAGACCCAGTACTTC. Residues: CASSKKGDGETQYF.

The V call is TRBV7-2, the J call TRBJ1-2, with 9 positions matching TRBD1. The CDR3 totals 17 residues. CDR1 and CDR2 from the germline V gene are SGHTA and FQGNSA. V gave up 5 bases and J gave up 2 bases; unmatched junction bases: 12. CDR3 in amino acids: CASSQYTGGALNYGYTF. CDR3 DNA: TGTGCCAGCAGCCAATACACAGGGGGCGCGTTAAACTATGGCTACACCTTC.

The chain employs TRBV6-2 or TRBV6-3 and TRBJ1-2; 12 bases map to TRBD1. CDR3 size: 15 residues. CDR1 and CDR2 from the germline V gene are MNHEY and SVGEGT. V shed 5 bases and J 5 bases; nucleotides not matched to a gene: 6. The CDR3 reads CASSGPGQGAYGYTF. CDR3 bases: TGTGCCAGCAGTGGACCGGGACAGGGGGCATATGGCTACACCTTC.

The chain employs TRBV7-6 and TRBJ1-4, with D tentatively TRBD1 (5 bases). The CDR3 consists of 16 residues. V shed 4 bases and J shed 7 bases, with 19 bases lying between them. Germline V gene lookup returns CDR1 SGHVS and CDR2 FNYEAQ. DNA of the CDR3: TGTGCCAGCAGCTCTCGGCCGGGACGGGGGAGTGAAAAACTGTTTTTT. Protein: CASSSRPGRGSEKLFF. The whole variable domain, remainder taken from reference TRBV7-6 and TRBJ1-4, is GAGVSQSPRYKVTKRGQDVALRCDPISGHVSLYWYRQALGQGPEFLTYFNYEAQQDKSGLPNDRFSAERPEGSISTLTIQRTEQRDSAMYRCASSSRPGRGSEKLFFGSGTQLSVL.

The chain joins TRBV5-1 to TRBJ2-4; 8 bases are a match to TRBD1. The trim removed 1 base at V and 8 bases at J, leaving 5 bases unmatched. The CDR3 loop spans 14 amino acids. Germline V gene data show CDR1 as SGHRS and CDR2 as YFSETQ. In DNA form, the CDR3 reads TGCGCCAGCAGCTTGTTTGGACAGGGAGACATTCAGTACTTC. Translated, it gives CASSLFGQGDIQYF.

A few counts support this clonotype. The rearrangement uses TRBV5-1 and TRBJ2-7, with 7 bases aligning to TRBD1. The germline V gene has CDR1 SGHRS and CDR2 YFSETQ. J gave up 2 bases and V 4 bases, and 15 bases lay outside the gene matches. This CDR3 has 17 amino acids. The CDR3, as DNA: TGCGCCAGCAGCAGCAGCACAGGGGATTTTTACACCTACGAGCAGTACTTC. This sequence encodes CASSSSTGDFYTYEQYF.

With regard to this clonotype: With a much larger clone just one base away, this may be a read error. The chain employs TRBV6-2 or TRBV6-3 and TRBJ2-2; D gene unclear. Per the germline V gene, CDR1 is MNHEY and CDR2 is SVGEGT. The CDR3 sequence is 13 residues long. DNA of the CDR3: TGTACCAGCAGCCCGACGAACACCGGGGAGCTGTTTTTT. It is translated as CTSSPTNTGELFF.

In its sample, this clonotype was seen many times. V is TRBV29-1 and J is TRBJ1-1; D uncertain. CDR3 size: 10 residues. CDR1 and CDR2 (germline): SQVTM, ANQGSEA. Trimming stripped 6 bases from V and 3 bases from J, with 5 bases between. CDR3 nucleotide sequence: TGCAGCGTGCGGGACACTGAAGCTTTCTTT. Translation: CSVRDTEAFF.

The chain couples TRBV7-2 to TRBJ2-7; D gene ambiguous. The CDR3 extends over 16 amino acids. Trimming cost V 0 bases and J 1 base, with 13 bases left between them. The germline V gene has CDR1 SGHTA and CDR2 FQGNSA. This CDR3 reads CASSLAPRANSYEQYF. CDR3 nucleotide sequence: TGTGCCAGCAGCTTAGCCCCTAGGGCGAATTCCTACGAGCAGTACTTC.

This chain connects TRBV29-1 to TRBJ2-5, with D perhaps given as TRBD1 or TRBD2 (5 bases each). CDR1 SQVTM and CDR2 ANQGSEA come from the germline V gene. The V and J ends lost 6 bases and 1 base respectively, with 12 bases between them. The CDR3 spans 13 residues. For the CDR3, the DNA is TGCAGCGTGGAGGACAACATCCAAGAGACCCAGTACTTC. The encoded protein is CSVEDNIQETQYF.

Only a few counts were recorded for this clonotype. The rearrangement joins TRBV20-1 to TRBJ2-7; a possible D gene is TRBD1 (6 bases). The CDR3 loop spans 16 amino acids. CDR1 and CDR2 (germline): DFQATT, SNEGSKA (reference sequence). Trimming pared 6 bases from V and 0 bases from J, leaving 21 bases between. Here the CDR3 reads CSATRGQPPSSYEQYF. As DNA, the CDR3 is TGCAGTGCCACCCGTGGACAGCCACCGAGCTCCTACGAGCAGTACTTC.

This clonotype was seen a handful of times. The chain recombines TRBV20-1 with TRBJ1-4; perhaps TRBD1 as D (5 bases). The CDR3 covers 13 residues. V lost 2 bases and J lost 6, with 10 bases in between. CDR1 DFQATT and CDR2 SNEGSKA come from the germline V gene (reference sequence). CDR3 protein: CSARRGRDEKLFF. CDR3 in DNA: TGCAGTGCTAGAAGGGGTAGGGATGAAAAACTGTTTTTT.

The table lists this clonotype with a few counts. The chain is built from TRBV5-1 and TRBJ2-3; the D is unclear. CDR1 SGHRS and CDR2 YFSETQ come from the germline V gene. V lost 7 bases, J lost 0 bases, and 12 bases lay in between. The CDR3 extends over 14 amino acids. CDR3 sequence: CASLQALSTDTQYF. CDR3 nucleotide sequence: TGCGCCAGCCTTCAGGCCCTTAGCACAGATACGCAGTATTTT.

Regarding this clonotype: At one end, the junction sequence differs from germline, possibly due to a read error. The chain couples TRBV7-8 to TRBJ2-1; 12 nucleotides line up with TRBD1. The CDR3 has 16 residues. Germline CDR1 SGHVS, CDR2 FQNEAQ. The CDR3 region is CACSTGTGGAGSEQFF. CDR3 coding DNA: TGTGCCTGCAGCACCGGGACAGGGGGCGCTGGTAGTGAGCAGTTCTTC.

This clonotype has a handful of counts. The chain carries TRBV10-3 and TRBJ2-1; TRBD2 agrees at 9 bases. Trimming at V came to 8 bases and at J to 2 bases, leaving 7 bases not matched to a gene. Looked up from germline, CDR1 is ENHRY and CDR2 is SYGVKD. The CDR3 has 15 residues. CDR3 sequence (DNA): TGTGCCATCCTATCAGAGCGGGGGGCCTACAATGAGCAGTTCTTC. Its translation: CAILSERGAYNEQFF.

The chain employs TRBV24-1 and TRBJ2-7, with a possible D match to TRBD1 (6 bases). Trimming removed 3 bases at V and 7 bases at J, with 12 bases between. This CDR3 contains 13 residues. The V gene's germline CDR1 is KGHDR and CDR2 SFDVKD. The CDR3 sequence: CATSDGQNNEQYF. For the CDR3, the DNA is TGTGCCACCAGTGATGGACAGAACAATGAGCAGTACTTC.

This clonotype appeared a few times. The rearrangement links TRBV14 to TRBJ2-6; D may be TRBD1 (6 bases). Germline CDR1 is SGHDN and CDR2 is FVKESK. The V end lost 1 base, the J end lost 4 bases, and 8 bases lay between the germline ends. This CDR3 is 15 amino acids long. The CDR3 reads CASSQAGVGANVLTF. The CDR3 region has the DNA TGTGCCAGCAGCCAAGCAGGGGTCGGGGCCAACGTCCTGACTTTC.

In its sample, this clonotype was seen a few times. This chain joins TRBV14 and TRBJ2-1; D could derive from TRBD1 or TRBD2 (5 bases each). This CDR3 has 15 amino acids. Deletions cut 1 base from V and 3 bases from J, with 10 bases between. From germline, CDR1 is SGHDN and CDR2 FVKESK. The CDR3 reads CASSQVGEYYNEQFF. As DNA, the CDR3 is TGTGCCAGCAGCCAAGTGGGGGAGTACTACAATGAGCAGTTCTTC.

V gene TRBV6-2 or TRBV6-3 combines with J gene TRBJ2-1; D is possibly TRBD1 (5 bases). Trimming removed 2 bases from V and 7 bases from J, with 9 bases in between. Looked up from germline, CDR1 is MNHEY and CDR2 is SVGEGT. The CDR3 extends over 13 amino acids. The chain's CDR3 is CASSYTRQNEQFF. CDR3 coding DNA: TGTGCCAGCAGTTACACCCGACAGAATGAGCAGTTCTTC.

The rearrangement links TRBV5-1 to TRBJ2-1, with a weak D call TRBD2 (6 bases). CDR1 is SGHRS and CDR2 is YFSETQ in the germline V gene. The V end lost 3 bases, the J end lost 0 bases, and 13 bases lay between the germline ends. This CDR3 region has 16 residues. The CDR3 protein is CASSSGEGSSYNEQFF. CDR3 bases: TGCGCCAGCAGCTCGGGAGAGGGTAGCTCCTACAATGAGCAGTTCTTC.

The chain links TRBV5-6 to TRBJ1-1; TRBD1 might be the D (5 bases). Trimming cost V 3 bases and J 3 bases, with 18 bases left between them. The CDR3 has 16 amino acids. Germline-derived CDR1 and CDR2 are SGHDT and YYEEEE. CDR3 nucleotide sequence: TGTGCCAGCAGCTGGCAGGGAGGGGTCTCTTACACTGAAGCTTTCTTT. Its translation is CASSWQGGVSYTEAFF.

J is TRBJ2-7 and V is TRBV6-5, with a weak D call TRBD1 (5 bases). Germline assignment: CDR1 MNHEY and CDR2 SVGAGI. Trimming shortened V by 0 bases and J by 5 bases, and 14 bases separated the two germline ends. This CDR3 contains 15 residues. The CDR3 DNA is TGTGCCAGCAGTTACTCCGCAGGGCAGAGGAACGAGCAGTACTTC. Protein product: CASSYSAGQRNEQYF.

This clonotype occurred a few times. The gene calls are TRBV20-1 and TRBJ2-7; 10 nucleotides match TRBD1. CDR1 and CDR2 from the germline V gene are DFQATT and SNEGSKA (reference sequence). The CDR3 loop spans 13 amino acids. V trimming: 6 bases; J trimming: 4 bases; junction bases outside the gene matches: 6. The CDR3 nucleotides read TGCAGTGCCTTCGGGACAGGGGATTACGAGCAGTACTTC. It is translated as CSAFGTGDYEQYF.